This record looks at one T cell receptor beta chain sequence and its context. Original processing methods: Counts of nucleated cells, estimated from reference gene primer amplification, were obtained. Sequencing used immunoSEQ multiplex PCR; TCRdb keeps in-frame clones, though not all of them. The V and J calls and clone size come from that table; D and trimming were worked out from the DNA. The sample has approximately 160,000 clones, 80% to 85% seen once. This record comes from a study of blood T cell repertoires in COVID-19. Study-level background: The study drew acute and convalescent COVID-19 samples from the United States, Italy and Spain. Sources were T cells, B-cell-depleted T cells, or PBMCs; the material itself was cDNA or gDNA.

Germline V gene lookup returns CDR1 SEHNR and CDR2 FQNEAQ (reference sequence). With 1 base removed from V and 0 bases from J, the gap between germline ends came to 9 bases. This CDR3 is built from 16 residues. This receptor was taken from an elderly woman with active or convalescent COVID-19. V is TRBV7-9 and J is TRBJ2-2; D not resolved. Sequenced material: peripheral blood. DNA for the CDR3: TGTGCCAGCAGCTTAGTTACGGGTCCGAACACCGGGGAGCTGTTTTTT. Its protein is CASSLVTGPNTGELFF.